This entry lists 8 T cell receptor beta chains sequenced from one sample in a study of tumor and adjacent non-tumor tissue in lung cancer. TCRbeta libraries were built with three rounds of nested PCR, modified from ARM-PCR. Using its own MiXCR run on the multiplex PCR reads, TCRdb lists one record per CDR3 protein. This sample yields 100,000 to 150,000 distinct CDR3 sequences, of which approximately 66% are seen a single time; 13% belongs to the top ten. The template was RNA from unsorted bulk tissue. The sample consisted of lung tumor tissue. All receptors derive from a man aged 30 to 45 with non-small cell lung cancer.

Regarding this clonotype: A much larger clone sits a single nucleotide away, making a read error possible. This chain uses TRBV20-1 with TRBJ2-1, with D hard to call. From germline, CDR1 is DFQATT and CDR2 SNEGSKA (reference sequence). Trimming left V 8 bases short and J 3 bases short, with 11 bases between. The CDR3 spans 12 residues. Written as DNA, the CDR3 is TGCAGTACGCCAACTGGCTACAATGAGCAGTTCTTC. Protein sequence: CSTPTGYNEQFF.

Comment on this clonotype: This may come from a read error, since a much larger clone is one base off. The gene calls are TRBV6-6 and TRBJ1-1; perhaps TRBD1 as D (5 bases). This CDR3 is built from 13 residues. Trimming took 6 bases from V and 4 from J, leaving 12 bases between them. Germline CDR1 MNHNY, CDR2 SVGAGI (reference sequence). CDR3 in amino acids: CASSRGVGTEAFF. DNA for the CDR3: TGTGCCAGCAGCCGAGGGGTGGGCACTGAAGCTTTCTTT.

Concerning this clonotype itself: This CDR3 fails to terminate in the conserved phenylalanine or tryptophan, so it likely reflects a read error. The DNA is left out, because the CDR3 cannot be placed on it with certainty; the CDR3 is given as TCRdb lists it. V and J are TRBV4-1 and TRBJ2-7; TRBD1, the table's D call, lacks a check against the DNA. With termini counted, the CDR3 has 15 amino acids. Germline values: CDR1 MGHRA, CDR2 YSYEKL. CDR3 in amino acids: CASSQAPGQSYEQYI.

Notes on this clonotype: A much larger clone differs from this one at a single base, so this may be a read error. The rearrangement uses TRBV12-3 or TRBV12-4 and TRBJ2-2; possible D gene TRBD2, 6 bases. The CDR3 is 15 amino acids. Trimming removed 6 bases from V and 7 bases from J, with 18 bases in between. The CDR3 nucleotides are TGTGCCAGCAGACCACCGGGAGTAGGAAGCGGGGAGCTGTTTTTT. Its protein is CASRPPGVGSGELFF.

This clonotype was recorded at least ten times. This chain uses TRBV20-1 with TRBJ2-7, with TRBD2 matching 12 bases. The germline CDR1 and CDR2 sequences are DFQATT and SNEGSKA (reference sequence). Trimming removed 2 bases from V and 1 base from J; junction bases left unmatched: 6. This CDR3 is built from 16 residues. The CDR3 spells CSARPRTSGDSYEQYF. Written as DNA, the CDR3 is TGCAGTGCTAGACCTAGGACTAGCGGGGATTCCTACGAGCAGTACTTC.

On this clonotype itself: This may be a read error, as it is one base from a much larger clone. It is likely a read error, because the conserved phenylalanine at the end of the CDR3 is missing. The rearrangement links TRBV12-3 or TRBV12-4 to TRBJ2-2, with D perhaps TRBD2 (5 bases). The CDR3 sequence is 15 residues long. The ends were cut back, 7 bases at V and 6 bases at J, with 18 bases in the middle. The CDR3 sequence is CASTPSTRSAGELFL. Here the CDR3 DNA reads TGTGCCAGCACCCCGTCAACTAGAAGCGCCGGGGAGCTGTTTTTA.

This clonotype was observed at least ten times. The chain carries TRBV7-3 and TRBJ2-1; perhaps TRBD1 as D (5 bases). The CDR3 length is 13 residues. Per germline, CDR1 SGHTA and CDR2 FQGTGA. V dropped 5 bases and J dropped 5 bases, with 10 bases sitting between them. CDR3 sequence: CASSLEDNNEQFF. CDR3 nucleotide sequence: TGTGCCAGCAGCCTCGAGGACAACAATGAGCAGTTCTTC.

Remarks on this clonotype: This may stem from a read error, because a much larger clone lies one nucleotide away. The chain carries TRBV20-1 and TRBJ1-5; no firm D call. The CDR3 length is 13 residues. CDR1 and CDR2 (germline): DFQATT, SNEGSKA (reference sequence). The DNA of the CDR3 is TGCAGTACTAGAGATCCCCGCAATCAGCCCCAGCATTTT. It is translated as CSTRDPRNQPQHF.